These 21 T cell receptor beta chains originate from one sample sequenced in a study of shared clonotypes between healthy human individuals. The table came from immunoSEQ multiplex PCR; TCRdb's copy has only in-frame clones and leaves some out. The table has millions of clones, more than 85% seen once; the top ten hold about 0.39%. The material sequenced was naive CD4+ T cells from PBMCs. Subset described: CD45RA+ positively selected. These receptors all stem from a man between 18 and 29 years old in good health. Some clones in this sample may be carry-over from other donors' samples.

The V call is TRBV9, the J call TRBJ2-7; 7 positions match TRBD1. V shed 0 bases, J shed 7 bases, and the junction held 13 bases outside the gene matches. Germline V gene lookup returns CDR1 SGDLS and CDR2 YYNGEE. The CDR3 totals 16 residues. In DNA, the CDR3 is TGTGCCAGCAGCGTAGAACCGGGACAGAACTCGAAGGAGCAGTACTTC. Translating it yields CASSVEPGQNSKEQYF.

The chain combines TRBV7-9 with TRBJ2-5, with D maybe TRBD1 (6 bases). Germline CDR1 reads SEHNR; CDR2 reads FQNEAQ (reference sequence). CDR3 size: 16 residues. Deletions cut 3 bases from V and 5 bases from J, with 19 bases between. CDR3 bases: TGTGCCAGCAGCTTTGGTGTCGGGCAGGGGTACGAGACCCAGTACTTC. Protein sequence: CASSFGVGQGYETQYF.

The CDR3 bases are TGTGCCAGTAAACAGGGGGCAGACTATGGCTACACCTTC. Translation gives CASKQGADYGYTF. The chain couples TRBV28 to TRBJ1-2; 9 bases align to TRBD1. The J segment lost 3 bases and the V segment lost 9 bases, leaving 5 bases of the junction unmatched. Germline V gene data show CDR1 as MDHEN and CDR2 as SYDVKM. This CDR3 has 13 residues.

The chain links TRBV27 to TRBJ1-2; D remains unclear. The CDR3 loop spans 16 amino acids. Germline values: CDR1 MNHEY, CDR2 SMNVEV (reference sequence). Trimming cost V 6 bases and J 6 bases, with 23 bases left between them. CDR3 loop: CASRPPGGRPRDGYTF. The CDR3 nucleotides are TGTGCCAGCAGGCCCCCGGGTGGACGGCCGCGGGATGGCTACACCTTC.

Points on this clone: In the same sample, other DNA sequences code for this CDR3. The chain employs TRBV29-1 and TRBJ1-1, with D uncertain. The CDR3 contains 11 residues. V was trimmed by 4 bases and J by 1 base, leaving 4 bases between them. In germline, CDR1 is SQVTM, CDR2 ANQGSEA. CDR3 loop: CSVVRNTEAFF. CDR3 coding DNA: TGCAGCGTTGTCAGGAACACTGAAGCTTTCTTT.

The chain uses TRBV30 and TRBJ2-3; 8 bases match TRBD1. This CDR3 is 15 amino acids long. V dropped 4 bases and J dropped 6; count of bases not matched to a gene: 12. Germline V gives CDR1 GTSNPN, CDR2 SVGIG (reference sequence). CDR3 sequence reads: CAWTPTGVGRDTQYF. CDR3 DNA: TGTGCCTGGACCCCGACAGGGGTTGGTCGGGATACGCAGTATTTT.

This sequence joins TRBV28 and TRBJ2-7; TRBD2 might be the D (7 bases). The CDR3 spans 14 residues. Per the germline V gene, CDR1 is MDHEN and CDR2 is SYDVKM. The CDR3 loop reads CARTSGGYANEQYF. The CDR3 DNA sequence: TGTGCTCGCACATCGGGGGGCTACGCCAACGAGCAGTACTTC.

The chain is built from TRBV7-3 and TRBJ2-5, with unresolved D. The CDR3 contains 14 residues. Germline V gives CDR1 SGHTA, CDR2 FQGTGA. Trimming took off 1 base at V and 5 bases at J, with 11 bases between the two ends. The CDR3 nucleotides are TGTGCCAGCAGCTTAAATGGGCGGCATGAGACCCAGTACTTC. Translation gives CASSLNGRHETQYF.

There are a few counts of this clone. Additional DNA sequences in this sample encode the identical CDR3. This chain connects TRBV5-4 to TRBJ1-2; D not certain. The CDR3 runs to 13 residues. Trimming shortened V by 5 bases and J by 2 bases, and 10 bases separated the two germline ends. CDR1 and CDR2 (germline): SGHNT, YYREEE (reference sequence). Here the CDR3 DNA reads TGTGCCAGCAGTTTAGCAGGAAACTATGGCTACACCTTC. Translated, it gives CASSLAGNYGYTF.

The rearrangement uses TRBV7-4 and TRBJ1-2; no definite D call. The CDR3 is 15 amino acids. Germline V gene data show CDR1 as SGHVT and CDR2 as SQSDAQ. Deletions cut 3 bases from V and 3 bases from J, with 14 bases between. CDR3 in DNA: TGTGCCAGCAGCTTTATCCTCCGAGCAGACTATGGCTACACCTTC. Its protein product is CASSFILRADYGYTF.

This clone showed up just once. In the same sample, other DNA sequences code for this CDR3. J is TRBJ2-5 and V is TRBV7-3; 8 bases align to TRBD1. Looked up from germline, CDR1 is SGHTA and CDR2 is FQGTGA. CDR3 length: 13 amino acids. The junction had 4 bases not matched to a gene; V was cut back by 5 bases and J by 5 bases. The CDR3 reads CASSLDRDETQYF. In DNA form, the CDR3 reads TGTGCCAGCAGCCTGGACAGGGATGAGACCCAGTACTTC.

This CDR3 is CASSLKSQGNGYTF. The CDR3 DNA is TGTGCCAGCAGTTTAAAGAGCCAGGGAAATGGCTACACCTTC. The genes are TRBV28 and TRBJ1-2; a weak D match, TRBD1 (5 bases). V was pared by 2 bases and J by 6 bases, with 13 bases between. CDR1 and CDR2 (germline): MDHEN, SYDVKM. This CDR3 region has 14 residues.

This clone was picked up one time. The genes are TRBV28 and TRBJ2-5, with 7 bases fitting TRBD2. The J segment lost 5 bases and the V segment lost 8 bases, leaving 8 bases of the junction unmatched. The CDR3 sequence is 13 residues long. Germline V gives CDR1 MDHEN, CDR2 SYDVKM. CDR3 sequence reads: CASYTYGGETQYF. The CDR3 nucleotides are TGTGCCAGCTACACCTACGGGGGGGAGACCCAGTACTTC.

This chain connects TRBV9 to TRBJ2-5; tentatively, D is TRBD2 (6 bases). Between the trimmed V and J ends, which lost 1 base and 7 bases, there was a span of 11 bases. The CDR3 loop spans 13 amino acids. Germline V lookup: CDR1 SGDLS, CDR2 YYNGEE. CDR3 DNA sequence: TGTGCCAGCAGCGTAAGGGAGGTAGGGACCCAGTACTTC. It translates to CASSVREVGTQYF.

For the CDR3, the DNA is TGTGCCAGCAGCTTAGTGTCAGTGAACACTGAAGCTTTCTTT. Translated, it gives CASSLVSVNTEAFF. This chain uses TRBV11-2 with TRBJ1-1; no definite D call. The germline CDR1 and CDR2 sequences are SGHAT and FQNNGV. Trimming took off 1 base at V and 0 bases at J, with 6 bases between the two ends. The CDR3 runs to 14 residues.

With respect to this clone: The junction shows a germline mismatch at one end, possibly a read error. This rearrangement joins TRBV10-3 to TRBJ1-1; unclear D gene. From germline, CDR1 is ENHRY and CDR2 SYGVKD. CDR3 length: 14 amino acids. This CDR3 reads CAISAQEGNAEAFF. In nucleotides, the CDR3 is TGTGCCATCAGTGCTCAGGAAGGGAACGCTGAAGCTTTCTTT.

The V and J genes are TRBV7-9 and TRBJ2-2, with TRBD1 matching 9 bases. V dropped 9 bases and J dropped 0; count of bases not matched to a gene: 2. Germline V gene lookup returns CDR1 SEHNR and CDR2 FQNEAQ (reference sequence). This CDR3 is 14 amino acids long. The CDR3 spells CARTGGPNTGELFF. The CDR3 coding sequence is TGTGCCAGAACAGGGGGCCCGAACACCGGGGAGCTGTTTTTT.

As regards this clone: The sample has other DNA sequences that encode this CDR3 too. The rearrangement links TRBV9 to TRBJ1-5; D ambiguous. V lost 0 bases to trimming and J lost 2 bases, with 6 bases between them. CDR3 length: 14 amino acids. Germline values: CDR1 SGDLS, CDR2 YYNGEE. The CDR3, as DNA: TGTGCCAGCAGCGTAGGCAGAGGCAATCAGCCCCAGCATTTT. It translates to CASSVGRGNQPQHF.

As to this clone: Additional DNA sequences in this sample encode the identical CDR3. The chain employs TRBV25-1 and TRBJ2-4, with D possibly matching TRBD2 (6 bases). The CDR3 contains 14 residues. Trimming shortened V by 3 bases and J by 7 bases, and 13 bases separated the two germline ends. CDR1 is MGHDK, CDR2 SYGVNS, per germline. CDR3 loop: CASSDSGGGNIQYF. DNA for the CDR3: TGTGCCAGCAGTGATTCCGGGGGTGGGAACATTCAGTACTTC.

The gene calls are TRBV4-2 and TRBJ2-1; TRBD2 aligns across 12 bases. After removal of 1 base from V and 2 bases from J, the junction contained 9 bases not matched to a gene. Germline V gene sequence: CDR1 LGHNA, CDR2 YNFKEQ. The CDR3 is made up of 19 amino acids. CDR3 sequence: CASSQALAGGNSPYNEQFF. CDR3 DNA: TGTGCCAGCAGCCAAGCACTAGCGGGAGGAAATAGCCCCTACAATGAGCAGTTCTTC.

The gene calls are TRBV7-2 and TRBJ2-6; a weak D match, TRBD1 (5 bases). This CDR3 contains 15 residues. The V end was cut by 5 bases, the J end by 2 bases, with 10 bases between. Per germline, CDR1 SGHTA and CDR2 FQGNSA. The CDR3 sequence: CASSLQGTGANVLTF. As DNA, the CDR3 is TGTGCCAGCAGCCTCCAGGGAACTGGGGCCAACGTCCTGACTTTC.